This T cell receptor beta chain was obtained from a study of T-cell memory formation after mild COVID-19. CDR1 and CDR2 from the germline V gene are MGHDK and SYGVNS. This CDR3 comprises 13 residues. Deletions cut 4 bases from V and 4 bases from J, with 10 bases between. This clonotype turned up a few times. Via MiXCR, TCRdb re-called the 5' RACE reads, giving one row per CDR3 protein. In the table there are 14,000 to 15,000 distinct CDR3 sequences, about 22% of which are singletons. The V call is TRBV25-1, the J call TRBJ1-1; D may be TRBD1 (5 bases). This clonotype was sampled from a man aged 18 to 30 who had mild COVID-19 (a few samples of this study predate the infection). Cell type and time point are not known. The sample comprised PBMCs or a T cell subset sorted from them (not recorded which). DNA for the CDR3: TGTGCCAGCAGTGTTGGGGGGATCACTGAAGCTTTCTTT. It codes for CASSVGGITEAFF.